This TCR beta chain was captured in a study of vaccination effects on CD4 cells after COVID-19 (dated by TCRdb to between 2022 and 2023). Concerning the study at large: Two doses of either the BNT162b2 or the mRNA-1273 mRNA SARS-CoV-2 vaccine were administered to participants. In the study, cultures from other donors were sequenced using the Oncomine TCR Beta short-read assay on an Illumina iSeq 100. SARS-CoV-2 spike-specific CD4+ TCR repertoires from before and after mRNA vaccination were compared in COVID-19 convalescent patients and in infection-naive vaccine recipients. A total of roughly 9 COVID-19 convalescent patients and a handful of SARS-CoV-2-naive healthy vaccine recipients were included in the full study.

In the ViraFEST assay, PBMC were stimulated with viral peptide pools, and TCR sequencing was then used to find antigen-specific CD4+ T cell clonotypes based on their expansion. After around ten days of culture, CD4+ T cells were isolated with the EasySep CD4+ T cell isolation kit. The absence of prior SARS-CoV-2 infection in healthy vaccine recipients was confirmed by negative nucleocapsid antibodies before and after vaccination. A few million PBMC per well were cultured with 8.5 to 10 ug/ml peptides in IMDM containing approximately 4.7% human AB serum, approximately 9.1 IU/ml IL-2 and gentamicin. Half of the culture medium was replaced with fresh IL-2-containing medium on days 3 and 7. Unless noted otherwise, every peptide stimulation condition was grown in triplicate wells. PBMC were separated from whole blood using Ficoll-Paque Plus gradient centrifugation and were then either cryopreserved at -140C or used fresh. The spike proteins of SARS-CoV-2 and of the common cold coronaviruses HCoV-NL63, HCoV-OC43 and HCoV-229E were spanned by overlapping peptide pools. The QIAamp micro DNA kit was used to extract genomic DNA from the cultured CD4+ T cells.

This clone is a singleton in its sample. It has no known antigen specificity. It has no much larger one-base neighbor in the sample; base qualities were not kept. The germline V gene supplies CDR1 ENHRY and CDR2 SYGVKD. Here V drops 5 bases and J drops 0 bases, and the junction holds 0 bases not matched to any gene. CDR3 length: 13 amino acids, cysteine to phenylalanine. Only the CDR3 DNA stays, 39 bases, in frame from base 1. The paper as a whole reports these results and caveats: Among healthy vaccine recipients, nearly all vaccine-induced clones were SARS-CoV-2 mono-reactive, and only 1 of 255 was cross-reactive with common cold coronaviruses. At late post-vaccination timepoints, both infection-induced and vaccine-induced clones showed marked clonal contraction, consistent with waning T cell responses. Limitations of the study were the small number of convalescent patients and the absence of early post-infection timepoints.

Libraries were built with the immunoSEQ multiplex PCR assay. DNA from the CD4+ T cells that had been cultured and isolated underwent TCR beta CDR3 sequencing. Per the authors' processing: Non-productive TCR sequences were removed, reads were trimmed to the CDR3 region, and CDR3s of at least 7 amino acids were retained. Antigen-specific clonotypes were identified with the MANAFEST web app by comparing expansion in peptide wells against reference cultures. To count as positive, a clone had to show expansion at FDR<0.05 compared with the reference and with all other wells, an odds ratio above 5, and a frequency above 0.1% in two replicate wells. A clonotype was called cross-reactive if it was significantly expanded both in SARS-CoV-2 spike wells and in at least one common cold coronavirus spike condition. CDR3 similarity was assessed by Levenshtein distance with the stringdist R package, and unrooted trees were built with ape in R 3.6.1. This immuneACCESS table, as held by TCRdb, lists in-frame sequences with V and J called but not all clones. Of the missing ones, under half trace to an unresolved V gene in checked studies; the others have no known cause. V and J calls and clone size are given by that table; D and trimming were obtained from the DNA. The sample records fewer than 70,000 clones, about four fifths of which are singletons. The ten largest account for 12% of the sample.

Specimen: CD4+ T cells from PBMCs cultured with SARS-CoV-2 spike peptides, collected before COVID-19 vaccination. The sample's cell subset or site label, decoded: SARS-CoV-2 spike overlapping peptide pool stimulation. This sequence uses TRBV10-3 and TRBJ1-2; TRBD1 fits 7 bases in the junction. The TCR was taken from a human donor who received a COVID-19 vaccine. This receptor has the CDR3 CAISQGANYGYTF. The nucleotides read TGTGCCATCAGTCAGGGGGCTAACTATGGCTACACCTTC.